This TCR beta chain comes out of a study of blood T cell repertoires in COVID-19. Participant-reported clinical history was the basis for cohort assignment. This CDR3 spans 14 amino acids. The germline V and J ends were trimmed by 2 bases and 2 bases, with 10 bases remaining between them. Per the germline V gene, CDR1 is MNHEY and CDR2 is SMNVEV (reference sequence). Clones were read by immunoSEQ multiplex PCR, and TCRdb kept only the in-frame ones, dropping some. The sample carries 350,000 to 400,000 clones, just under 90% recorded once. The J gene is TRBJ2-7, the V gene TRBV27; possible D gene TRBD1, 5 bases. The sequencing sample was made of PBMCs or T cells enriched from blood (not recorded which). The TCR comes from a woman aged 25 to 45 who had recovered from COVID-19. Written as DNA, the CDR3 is TGTGCCAGCAGTTTAGGGGCCGGGCCCTACGAGCAGTACTTC. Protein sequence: CASSLGAGPYEQYF.